This T cell receptor beta chain was sequenced in a study of T-cell reconstitution after alpha-beta-depleted transplantation in children. The CDR3 covers 11 residues. V lost 1 base and J lost 8, with 5 bases in between. CDR1 and CDR2 from the germline V gene are SEHNR and FQNEAQ (reference sequence). This clonotype was seen at least ten times. Unique molecular identifiers were incorporated when the TCRbeta library was constructed. A single record per CDR3 protein comes from TCRdb applying MiXCR to the PCR reads. Of 200,000 to 250,000 distinct CDR3 sequences detected, 12% appear once; the ten largest clones hold about 2.4%.

This TCR was recovered from a human donor who donated a stem cell graft to a child with acute lymphoblastic leukemia. The input for sequencing was PBMCs from the stem cell graft donor, taken from the stem cell graft. This chain uses TRBV7-9 with TRBJ1-1; no definite D call. CDR3 sequence (DNA): TGTGCCAGCAGCTTAGTTGGGGAAGCTTTCTTT. It specifies CASSLVGEAFF.